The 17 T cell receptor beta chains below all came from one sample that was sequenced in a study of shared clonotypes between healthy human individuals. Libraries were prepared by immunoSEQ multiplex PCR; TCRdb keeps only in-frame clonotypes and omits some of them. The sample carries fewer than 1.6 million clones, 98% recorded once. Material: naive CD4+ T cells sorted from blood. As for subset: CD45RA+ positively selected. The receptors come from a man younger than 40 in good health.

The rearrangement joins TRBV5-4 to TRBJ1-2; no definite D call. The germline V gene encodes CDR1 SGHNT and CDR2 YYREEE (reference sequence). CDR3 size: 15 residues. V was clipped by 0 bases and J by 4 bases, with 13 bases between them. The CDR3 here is CASSLAGRTGYGYTF. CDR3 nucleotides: TGTGCCAGCAGCTTGGCCGGCCGGACCGGCTATGGCTACACCTTC.

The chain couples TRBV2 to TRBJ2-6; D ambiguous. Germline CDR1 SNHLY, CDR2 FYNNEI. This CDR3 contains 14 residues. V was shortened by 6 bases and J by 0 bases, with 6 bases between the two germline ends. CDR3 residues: CASRYNSGANVLTF. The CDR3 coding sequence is TGTGCCAGCAGATATAACTCTGGGGCCAACGTCCTGACTTTC. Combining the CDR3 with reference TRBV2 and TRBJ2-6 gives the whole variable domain EPEVTQTPSHQVTQMGQEVILRCVPISNHLYFYWYRQILGQKVEFLVSFYNNEISEKSEIFDDQFSVERPDGSNFTLKIRSTKLEDSAMYFCASRYNSGANVLTFGAGSRLTVL.

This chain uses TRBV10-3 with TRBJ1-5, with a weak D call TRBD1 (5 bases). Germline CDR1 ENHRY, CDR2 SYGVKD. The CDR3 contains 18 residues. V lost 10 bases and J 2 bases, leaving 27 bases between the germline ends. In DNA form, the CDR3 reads TGTGCCACAGTTCCCGCGGGGGATATGAATTGGCGCAATCAGCCCCAGCATTTT. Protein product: CATVPAGDMNWRNQPQHF.

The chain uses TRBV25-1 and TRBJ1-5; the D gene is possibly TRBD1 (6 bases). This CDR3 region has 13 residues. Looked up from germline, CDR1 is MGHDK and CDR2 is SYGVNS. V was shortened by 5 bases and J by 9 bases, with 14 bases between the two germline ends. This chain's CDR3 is CASSSAGERPQHF. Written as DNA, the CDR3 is TGTGCCAGCAGTTCGGCAGGGGAAAGGCCCCAGCATTTT. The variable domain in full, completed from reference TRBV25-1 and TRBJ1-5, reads EADIYQTPRYLVIGTGKKITLECSQTMGHDKMYWYQQDPGMELHLIHYSYGVNSTEKGDLSSESTVSRIRTEHFPLTLESARPSHTSQYLCASSSAGERPQHFGDGTRLSIL.

CDR3 coding DNA: TGTGCCAGCTTCCTCCGCCGACAGGTCTTTCGAGGTGGCTACACCTTC. It specifies CASFLRRQVFRGGYTF. The chain uses TRBV12-1 and TRBJ1-2; the table names TRBD1, a call not compared with the DNA. TRBV12-1 is labeled a pseudogene. The CDR3 length is 16 residues.

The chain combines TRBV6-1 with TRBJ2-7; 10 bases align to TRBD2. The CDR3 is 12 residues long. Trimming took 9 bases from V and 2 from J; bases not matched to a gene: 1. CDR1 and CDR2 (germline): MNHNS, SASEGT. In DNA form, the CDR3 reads TGTGCCAGTCTAGCGGGGGCCTACGAGCAGTACTTC. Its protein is CASLAGAYEQYF.

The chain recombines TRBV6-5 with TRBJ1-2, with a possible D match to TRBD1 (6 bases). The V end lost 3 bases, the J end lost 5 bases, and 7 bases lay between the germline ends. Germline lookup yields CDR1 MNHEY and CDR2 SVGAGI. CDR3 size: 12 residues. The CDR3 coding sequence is TGTGCCAGCAGTTATGGACAGTATGGCTACACCTTC. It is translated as CASSYGQYGYTF.

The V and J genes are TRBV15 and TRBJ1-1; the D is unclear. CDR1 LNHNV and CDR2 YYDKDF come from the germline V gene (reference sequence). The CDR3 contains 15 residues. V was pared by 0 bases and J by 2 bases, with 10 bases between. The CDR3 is CATSRDPTSNTEAFF. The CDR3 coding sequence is TGTGCCACCAGCAGAGATCCGACGTCCAACACTGAAGCTTTCTTT.

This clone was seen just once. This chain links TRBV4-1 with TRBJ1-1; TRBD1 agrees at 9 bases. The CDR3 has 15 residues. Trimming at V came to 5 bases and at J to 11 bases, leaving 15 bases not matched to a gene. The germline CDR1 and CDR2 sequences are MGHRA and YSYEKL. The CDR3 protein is CASSSQAQGALRAFF. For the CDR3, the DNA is TGCGCCAGCAGCTCCCAGGCACAGGGGGCGTTGAGGGCTTTCTTT.

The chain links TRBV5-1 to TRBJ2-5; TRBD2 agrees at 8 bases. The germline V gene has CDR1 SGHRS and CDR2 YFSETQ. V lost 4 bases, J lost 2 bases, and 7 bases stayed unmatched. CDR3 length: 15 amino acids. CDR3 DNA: TGCGCCAGCAGCCCGTGGACTAGCCGGCAAGAGACCCAGTACTTC. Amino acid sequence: CASSPWTSRQETQYF.

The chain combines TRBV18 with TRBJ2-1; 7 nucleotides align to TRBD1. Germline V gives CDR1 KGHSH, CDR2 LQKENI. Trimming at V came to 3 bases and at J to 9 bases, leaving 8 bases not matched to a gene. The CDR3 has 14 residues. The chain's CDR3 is CASSPLTGDGEQFF. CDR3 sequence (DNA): TGTGCCAGCTCACCCTTAACAGGGGACGGTGAGCAGTTCTTC.

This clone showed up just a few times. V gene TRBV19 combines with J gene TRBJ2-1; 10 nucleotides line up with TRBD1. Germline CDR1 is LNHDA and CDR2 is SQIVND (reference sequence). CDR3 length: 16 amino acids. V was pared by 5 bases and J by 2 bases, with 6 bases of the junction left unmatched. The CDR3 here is CASSPGTGDAYNEQFF. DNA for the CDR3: TGTGCCAGTAGTCCCGGGACAGGGGATGCCTACAATGAGCAGTTCTTC.

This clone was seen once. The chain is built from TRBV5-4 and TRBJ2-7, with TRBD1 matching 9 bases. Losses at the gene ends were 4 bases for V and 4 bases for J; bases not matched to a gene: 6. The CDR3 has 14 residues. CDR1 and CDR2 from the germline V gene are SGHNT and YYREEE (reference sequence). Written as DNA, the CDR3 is TGTGCCAGCAGCCCGGGGGGACAGGGTTACGAGCAGTACTTC. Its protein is CASSPGGQGYEQYF.

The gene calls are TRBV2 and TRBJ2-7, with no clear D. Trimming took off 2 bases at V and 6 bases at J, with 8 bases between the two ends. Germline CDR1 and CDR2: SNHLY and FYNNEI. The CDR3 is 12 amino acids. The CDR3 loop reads CASSEQSVEQYF. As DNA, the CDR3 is TGTGCCAGCAGTGAACAGTCCGTCGAGCAGTACTTC.

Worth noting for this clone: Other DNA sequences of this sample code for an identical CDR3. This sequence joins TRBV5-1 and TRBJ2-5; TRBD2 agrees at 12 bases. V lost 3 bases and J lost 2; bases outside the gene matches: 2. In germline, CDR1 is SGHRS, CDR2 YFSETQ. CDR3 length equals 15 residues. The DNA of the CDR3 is TGCGCCAGCAGCTCCGGACTAGCGGGACAAGAGACCCAGTACTTC. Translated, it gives CASSSGLAGQETQYF.

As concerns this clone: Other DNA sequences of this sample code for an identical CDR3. The CDR3 loop reads CATSRDGRNTEAFF. The CDR3 DNA is TGTGCCACCAGCAGAGATGGGAGGAACACTGAAGCTTTCTTT. The gene calls are TRBV15 and TRBJ1-1; D remains unclear. Germline V gene lookup returns CDR1 LNHNV and CDR2 YYDKDF (reference sequence). CDR3 length equals 14 residues. V was shortened by 0 bases and J by 1 base, with 6 bases between the two germline ends. The whole variable domain, filled in from reference TRBV15 and TRBJ1-1, reads DAMVIQNPRYQVTQFGKPVTLSCSQTLNHNVMYWYQQKSSQAPKLLFHYYDKDFNNEADTPDNFQSRRPNTSFCFLDIRSPGLGDTAMYLCATSRDGRNTEAFFGQGTRLTVV.

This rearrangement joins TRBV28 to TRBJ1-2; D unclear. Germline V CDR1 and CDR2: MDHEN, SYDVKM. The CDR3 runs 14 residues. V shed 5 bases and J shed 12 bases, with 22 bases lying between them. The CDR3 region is CASSRADTYYGHTF. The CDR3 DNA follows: TGTGCCAGCAGTCGAGCCGACACCTACTATGGGCACACCTTC.